This TCR beta chain was observed in a study of T cell changes during pregnancy in multiple sclerosis (dated by TCRdb to about 2019). As for the study more broadly: The study looked at changes in the T cell repertoire across pregnancy in women with multiple sclerosis.

The library was made by the immunoSEQ multiplex PCR assay. Here the immuneACCESS table is served through TCRdb, limited to in-frame sequences with V and J called. Missing clones are a known gap in these copies; in checked studies unresolved V genes cover under half, and the rest lacks a known reason. The table for this sample lists about 44,000 clones; roughly 96% of them were counted only once. Of the sample, under 0.9% is held by the ten largest clones. From a lookup of the germline V gene (reference sequence), CDR1 and CDR2 are SEHNR and FQNEAQ. Its CDR3 holds 13 amino acids, cysteine through phenylalanine. CDR3 DNA only is kept here, 39 bases in frame from base 1. V lost 5 bases and J lost 4 bases; the stretch between them is 9 bases long. With respect to this clone: Its antigen is currently not known. No base-level quality is on record; no much larger clone is a single base apart.

The rearrangement joined TRBV7-9 to TRBJ1-5; the D gene is possibly TRBD1, with 6 bases matching. This sample comprised peripheral blood, obtained in the second trimester of pregnancy. This TCR was recovered from a female donor with multiple sclerosis, enrolled in a pregnancy study. At the DNA level, the sequence is TGTGCCAGCAGCCCAGGGGTAAATCAGCCCCAGCATTTT. Its protein product is CASSPGVNQPQHF.